This T cell receptor beta chain derives from a study of T-cell reconstitution after alpha-beta-depleted transplantation in children. Overall study findings and caveats: Alpha-beta T cells present about two months after transplant were reported to originate from several hundred expanded graft clones.

This clonotype was seen at least ten times. Its antigen is currently unknown. TCRbeta library preparation incorporated unique molecular identifiers. TCRdb reprocessed the PCR reads with MiXCR, giving one entry per CDR3 protein. The sample includes over 200,000 distinct CDR3 sequences, roughly a tenth of them seen just once. Source: PBMCs, taken before TCRalphabeta/CD19-depleted stem cell transplant. The TCR originated in a child under two years old with acute myeloid leukemia, due to receive a stem cell transplant.

The CDR3 loop is CASSVRDSTQPQHF. The CDR3 coding sequence is TGTGCCAGCAGCGTGAGGGACAGTACTCAGCCCCAGCATTTT. The rearrangement uses TRBV9 and TRBJ1-5; 7 bases match TRBD1. The CDR3 runs to 14 residues. Germline CDR1 SGDLS, CDR2 YYNGEE. The trim removed 2 bases at V and 6 bases at J, leaving 5 bases unmatched.